This T cell receptor (beta chain) appears in the sequencing data of a study of human T cells and chemical hapten exposure. Unique molecular identifiers were attached to individual cDNA molecules within the library. Each CDR3 protein gets one entry after TCRdb re-called the RACE reads with MiXCR. The sample yields some 380,000 distinct CDR3 sequences, more than 4.5% seen once. General observations from the study: Expanded TCR sets contained significantly more large CDR3 similarity clusters than controls.

The time point denotes: patch test 1, 2 weeks after DPC sensitization. As to treatment: therapeutic diphenylcyclopropenone sensitization with weekly scalp DPC. This clonotype was detected many times. Its antigen remains unidentified. V gave up 4 bases and J gave up 1 base, with 14 bases separating them. The CDR3 has 15 amino acids. Germline loops: CDR1 DFQATT, CDR2 SNEGSKA (reference sequence). Material: whole blood, obtained in connection with sensitization to the hapten diphenylcyclopropenone (DPC). The sequence came from a woman in her forties or fifties with alopecia areata. Some clones in this sample may be carry-over from other donors' samples. The chain recombines TRBV20-1 with TRBJ2-4; D remains unclear. CDR3 sequence reads: CSATLDGGAKNIQYF. Here the CDR3 DNA reads TGCAGTGCTACCCTCGATGGTGGCGCCAAAAACATTCAGTACTTC.